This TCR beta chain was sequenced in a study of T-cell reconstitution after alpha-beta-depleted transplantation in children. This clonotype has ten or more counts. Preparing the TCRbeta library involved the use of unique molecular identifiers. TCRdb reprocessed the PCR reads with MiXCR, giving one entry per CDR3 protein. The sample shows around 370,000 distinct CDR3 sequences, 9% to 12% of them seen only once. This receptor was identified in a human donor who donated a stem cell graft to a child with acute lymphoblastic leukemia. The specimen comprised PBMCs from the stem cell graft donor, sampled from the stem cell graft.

The CDR3 nucleotides read TGTGCCAGCAGCGTAGGAGGAAGCGGGAGCCCCGAGCAGTACTTC. This encodes CASSVGGSGSPEQYF. V gene TRBV9 combines with J gene TRBJ2-7, with 8 bases lining up with TRBD2. The J segment lost 6 bases and the V segment lost 0 bases, leaving 8 bases of the junction unmatched. Germline CDR1 SGDLS, CDR2 YYNGEE. This CDR3 contains 15 residues.